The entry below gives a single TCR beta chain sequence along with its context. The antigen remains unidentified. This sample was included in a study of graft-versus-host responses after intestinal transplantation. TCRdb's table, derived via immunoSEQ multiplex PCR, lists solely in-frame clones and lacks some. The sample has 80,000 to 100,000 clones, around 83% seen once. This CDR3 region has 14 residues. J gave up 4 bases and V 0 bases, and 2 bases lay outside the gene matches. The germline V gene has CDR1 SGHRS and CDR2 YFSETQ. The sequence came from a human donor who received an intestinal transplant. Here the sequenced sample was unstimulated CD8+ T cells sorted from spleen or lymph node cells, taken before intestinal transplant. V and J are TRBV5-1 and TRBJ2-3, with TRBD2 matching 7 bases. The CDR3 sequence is CASSLVGGSDTQYF. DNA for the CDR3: TGCGCCAGCAGCTTGGTGGGAGGGTCAGATACGCAGTATTTT. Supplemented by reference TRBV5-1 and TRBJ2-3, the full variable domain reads KAGVTQTPRYLIKTRGQQVTLSCSPISGHRSVSWYQQTPGQGLQFLFEYFSETQRNKGNFPGRFSGRQFSNSRSEMNVSTLELGDSALYLCASSLVGGSDTQYFGPGTRLTVL.